This entry describes one TCR beta chain. Antigen specificity is unknown. Germline assignment: CDR1 SQVTM and CDR2 ANQGSEA. The CDR3 length is 13 residues. The TRB libraries of cDNA were built by UMI-labeled 5' RACE. TCRdb derives one entry per CDR3 protein from the 5' RACE reads, leaving out DNA. This sample's table has nearly 45,000 distinct CDR3 sequences. This entry is derived from a study of CXCR3-negative and CXCR3-positive naive CD8 T cells. Regarding the study as a whole: Both of the naive subsets showed about the same high diversity, but memory CD8+ cells had much less.

Input material: memory CD8+ T cells from blood. The chain joins TRBV29-1 to TRBJ2-1; TCRdb picks TRBD2, but there is no DNA to check that call. This sequence originates from a human donor in good health. Some clones in this sample may be carry-over from other donors' samples. CDR3 sequence reads: CSVVLAAYNEQFF.